The 24 T cell receptor beta chains given below trace back to one sample, sequenced in a study of blood T cell repertoires in COVID-19. Profiled with immunoSEQ multiplex PCR; TCRdb holds only in-frame clones, not every one. The data show under 300,000 clones, around four fifths seen once. Sequenced: peripheral blood. The receptors originated from a woman in her fifties or sixties with active or convalescent COVID-19.

This clone appeared once. The chain employs TRBV19 and TRBJ2-1; perhaps TRBD2 as D (6 bases). Trimming pared 2 bases from V and 6 bases from J, leaving 20 bases between. Per the germline V gene, CDR1 is LNHDA and CDR2 is SQIVND (reference sequence). The CDR3 runs to 17 residues. The DNA for the CDR3 is TGTGCCAGTAGTATAAATCCCCCGGGAGCAGGATTCAATGAGCAGTTCTTC. Its protein is CASSINPPGAGFNEQFF.

The rearrangement uses TRBV11-3 and TRBJ2-7; 10 nucleotides align to TRBD2. This CDR3 region has 15 residues. V was pared by 2 bases and J by 7 bases, with 8 bases of the junction left unmatched. CDR1 SGHNT and CDR2 YENEEA come from the germline V gene. The CDR3 region has the DNA TGTGCCAGCAGCTTACCCAGCGGGAGGGCAAGGGAGCAGTACTTC. It yields the protein CASSLPSGRAREQYF.

The CDR3 DNA follows: TGTGCCAGCAGTGAAGGACTAGCGCCTGCCGGGGAGCTGTTTTTT. Translating it yields CASSEGLAPAGELFF. The V call is TRBV6-4, the J call TRBJ2-2, with 9 bases identical to TRBD2. Losses at the gene ends were 3 bases for V and 6 bases for J; bases not matched to a gene: 5. Per germline, CDR1 MRHNA and CDR2 SNTAGT. The CDR3 loop spans 15 amino acids.

This clone was picked up one time. The CDR3 DNA sequence: TGTGCCAGCAGCCAAAGAGCCCTTAATGAAAAACTGTTTTTT. This translates into CASSQRALNEKLFF. The chain joins TRBV3-1 (or the pseudogene TRBV3-2) to TRBJ1-4; no clear D gene. The germline V gene encodes CDR1 LGHDT and CDR2 YNNKEL (reference sequence). The CDR3 is 14 amino acids. The V end lost 2 bases, the J end lost 4 bases, and 8 bases lay between the germline ends.

The V gene is TRBV5-5, the J gene TRBJ2-2, with 9 bases that match TRBD2. The CDR3 is 17 residues long. Germline V lookup: CDR1 SGHKS, CDR2 YYEKEE (reference sequence). J lost 0 bases, V lost 0 bases, and 3 bases had no gene match. This CDR3 is CASSLVAGAANTGELFF. CDR3 in DNA: TGTGCCAGCAGCTTGGTAGCGGGAGCGGCGAACACCGGGGAGCTGTTTTTT.

The rearrangement joins TRBV3-1 (or the pseudogene TRBV3-2) to TRBJ2-1; D is uncertain. The V end was cut by 1 base, the J end by 4 bases, with 8 bases between. This CDR3 has 14 residues. From germline, CDR1 is LGHDT and CDR2 YNNKEL (reference sequence). The CDR3 here is CASSQVLQYNEQFF. CDR3 DNA sequence: TGTGCCAGCAGCCAAGTGCTGCAGTACAATGAGCAGTTCTTC.

V usage is TRBV3-1 (or the pseudogene TRBV3-2) and J usage is TRBJ2-3, with D possibly being TRBD2 (6 bases). Deletions cut 0 bases from V and 4 bases from J, with 17 bases between. The CDR3 runs 17 residues. Germline V gene sequence: CDR1 LGHDT, CDR2 YNNKEL (reference sequence). The CDR3: CASSQDPSAAGSDTQYF. CDR3 DNA: TGTGCCAGCAGCCAAGATCCAAGCGCGGCGGGGTCAGATACGCAGTATTTT.

The chain joins TRBV19 to TRBJ1-1; possible D gene TRBD1, 6 bases. V gave up 7 bases and J gave up 5 bases, with 17 bases separating them. From germline, CDR1 is LNHDA and CDR2 SQIVND (reference sequence). The CDR3 has 14 amino acids. The CDR3 is CASIPVGAGTEAFF. Here the CDR3 DNA reads TGTGCCAGTATCCCTGTGGGGGCAGGGACTGAAGCTTTCTTT.

This rearrangement joins TRBV5-6 to TRBJ2-3; 8 bases line up with TRBD1. Germline CDR1 is SGHDT and CDR2 is YYEEEE. Germline trimming cut 5 bases from V and 3 bases from J; bases unmatched to any gene: 5. This CDR3 spans 14 amino acids. The CDR3: CASSWDRQTDTQYF. The DNA for the CDR3 is TGTGCCAGCAGTTGGGACAGGCAGACAGATACGCAGTATTTT.

This clone turned up a few times. The V gene is TRBV6-6, the J gene TRBJ1-4, with TRBD1 matching 7 bases. The V gene's germline CDR1 is MNHNY and CDR2 SVGAGI (reference sequence). V was pared by 2 bases and J by 7 bases, with 4 bases of the junction left unmatched. The CDR3 has 14 residues. The CDR3, as DNA: TGTGCCAGCAGTTACGACAGGGTGGCTGAAAAACTGTTTTTT. Its translation: CASSYDRVAEKLFF.

The chain joins TRBV5-4 to TRBJ1-1; TRBD1 is a possible D gene (5 bases). Germline loops: CDR1 SGHNT, CDR2 YYREEE (reference sequence). Deletions cut 4 bases from V and 1 base from J, with 14 bases between. The CDR3 spans 15 residues. This chain's CDR3 is CASSLGGRANTEAFF. CDR3 DNA sequence: TGTGCCAGCAGCCTCGGGGGTCGCGCGAACACTGAAGCTTTCTTT.

In its sample, this clone was seen once. V and J are TRBV27 and TRBJ2-1, with TRBD2 matching over 9 bases. This CDR3 contains 16 residues. The V and J ends lost 3 bases and 7 bases, in that order; junction bases with no gene match: 10. Germline V lookup: CDR1 MNHEY, CDR2 SMNVEV (reference sequence). Here the CDR3 reads CASSLQLAGWGNEQFF. For the CDR3, the DNA is TGTGCCAGCAGTTTGCAGCTAGCGGGATGGGGAAATGAGCAGTTCTTC.

This rearrangement joins TRBV6-5 to TRBJ1-1, with D unresolved. The V gene lost 8 bases and the J gene lost 0 bases, with 10 bases spanning the gap. Germline V CDR1 and CDR2: MNHEY, SVGAGI. CDR3 length: 13 amino acids. CDR3 loop: CASRREMNTEAFF. CDR3 DNA sequence: TGTGCCAGCCGGCGGGAAATGAACACTGAAGCTTTCTTT.

This rearrangement joins TRBV20-1 to TRBJ2-5; D is unresolved. This CDR3 is built from 11 residues. V lost 4 bases and J 5 bases, leaving 8 bases between the germline ends. Germline loops: CDR1 DFQATT, CDR2 SNEGSKA (reference sequence). The CDR3 DNA reads as TGCAGTGCTACTAGGTCTGAGACCCAGTACTTC. The encoded protein is CSATRSETQYF.

This sequence joins TRBV3-1 (or the pseudogene TRBV3-2) and TRBJ2-1; 12 positions match TRBD2. J gave up 8 bases and V 2 bases, and 4 bases lay outside the gene matches. The CDR3 covers 15 residues. CDR1 and CDR2 from the germline V gene are LGHDT and YNNKEL (reference sequence). CDR3 DNA: TGTGCCAGCAGCCAACTAGCGGGGGGGCCGCATGAGCAGTTCTTC. It encodes CASSQLAGGPHEQFF.

CDR3: CASSIGSGNYNEQFF. CDR3 coding DNA: TGTGCCAGTAGTATAGGTAGCGGGAATTACAATGAGCAGTTCTTC. The V gene is TRBV19, the J gene TRBJ2-1; 8 bases agree with TRBD2. The CDR3 spans 15 residues. Germline trimming cut 1 base from V and 4 bases from J; bases unmatched to any gene: 3. The germline V gene has CDR1 LNHDA and CDR2 SQIVND (reference sequence).

This sequence joins TRBV3-1 (or the pseudogene TRBV3-2) and TRBJ1-2, with 12 bases that match TRBD1. This CDR3 comprises 16 residues. Germline CDR1 reads LGHDT; CDR2 reads YNNKEL (reference sequence). V gave up 2 bases and J gave up 4 bases; unmatched junction bases: 5. The CDR3 DNA sequence: TGTGCCAGCAGCCAAAAGGGGACAGGGGGCCCCTATGGCTACACCTTC. This codes for CASSQKGTGGPYGYTF.

V usage is TRBV3-1 (or the pseudogene TRBV3-2) and J usage is TRBJ2-3; 7 nucleotides align to TRBD2. CDR3 length: 15 amino acids. Germline V lookup: CDR1 LGHDT, CDR2 YNNKEL (reference sequence). V shed 1 base and J 0 bases; nucleotides not matched to a gene: 1. The DNA of the CDR3 is TGTGCCAGCAGCCAAGGAGCGGGGAGCACAGATACGCAGTATTTT. It specifies CASSQGAGSTDTQYF.

A remark on this clone: Other DNA sequences in this specimen translate into the identical CDR3. V gene TRBV19 combines with J gene TRBJ1-1; 7 bases fit TRBD1. The CDR3 has 13 amino acids. Germline loops: CDR1 LNHDA, CDR2 SQIVND (reference sequence). V lost 5 bases and J lost 5; bases outside the gene matches: 5. CDR3 loop: CASSSTGDTEAFF. The CDR3 DNA follows: TGTGCCAGTAGTTCAACAGGGGATACTGAAGCTTTCTTT.

This chain connects TRBV7-8 to TRBJ1-2, with TRBD1 matching over 9 bases. Trimming cost V 5 bases and J 4 bases; bases outside gene matches: 8. CDR3 size: 15 residues. Germline V gene lookup returns CDR1 SGHVS and CDR2 FQNEAQ. The CDR3 DNA is TGTGCCAGCAGCGCGGACAGGGGCGCCGTCTATGGCTACACCTTC. Its protein is CASSADRGAVYGYTF.

The chain employs TRBV12-3 or TRBV12-4 and TRBJ2-1; D is uncertain. The CDR3 totals 13 residues. The germline V and J ends were trimmed by 6 bases and 7 bases, with 13 bases remaining between them. In DNA, the CDR3 is TGTGCCAGCAGCGCCCAGGTTAGAAATGAGCAGTTCTTC. It translates to CASSAQVRNEQFF.

V and J are TRBV4-2 and TRBJ1-2, with a tentative D call TRBD1 (5 bases). This CDR3 region has 13 residues. The V and J ends lost 5 bases and 5 bases respectively, with 12 bases between them. Germline CDR1 and CDR2: LGHNA and YNFKEQ. The CDR3 region has the DNA TGTGCCAGCAGCTTCAGGGCGGAGTATGGCTACACCTTC. Amino acid sequence: CASSFRAEYGYTF.

The chain combines TRBV5-1 with TRBJ2-1, with 7 bases fitting TRBD2. The V gene's germline CDR1 is SGHRS and CDR2 YFSETQ. The ends lost 3 bases at V and 6 bases at J; junction bases unmatched: 3. The CDR3 is made up of 13 amino acids. CDR3 amino acids: CASSWGGSNEQFF. The CDR3 DNA follows: TGCGCCAGCAGCTGGGGGGGAAGCAATGAGCAGTTCTTC.

The rearrangement joins TRBV3-1 (or the pseudogene TRBV3-2) to TRBJ2-1; TRBD2 aligns across 10 bases. CDR1 and CDR2 from the germline V gene are LGHDT and YNNKEL (reference sequence). This CDR3 comprises 16 residues. The V and J ends lost 7 bases and 9 bases, in that order; junction bases with no gene match: 15. The DNA of the CDR3 is TGTGCCAGCAACCGGGGGCTAGCGGGGGTTATTGGTGAGCAGTTCTTC. It codes for CASNRGLAGVIGEQFF.